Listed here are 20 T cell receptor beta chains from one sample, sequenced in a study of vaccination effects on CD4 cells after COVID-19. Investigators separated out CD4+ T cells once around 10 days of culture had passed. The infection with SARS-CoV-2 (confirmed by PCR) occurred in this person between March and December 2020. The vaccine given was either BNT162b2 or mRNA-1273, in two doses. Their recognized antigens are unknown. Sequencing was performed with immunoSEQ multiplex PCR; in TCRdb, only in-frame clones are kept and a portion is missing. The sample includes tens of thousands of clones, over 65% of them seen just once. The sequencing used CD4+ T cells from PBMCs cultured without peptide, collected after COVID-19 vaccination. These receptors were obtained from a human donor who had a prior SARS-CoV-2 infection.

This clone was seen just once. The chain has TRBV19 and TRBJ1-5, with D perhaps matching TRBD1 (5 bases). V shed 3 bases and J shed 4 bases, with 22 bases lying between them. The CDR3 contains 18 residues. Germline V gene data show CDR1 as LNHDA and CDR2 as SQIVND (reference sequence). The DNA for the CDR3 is TGTGCCAGTAGTATTGAGATTAGGGGAATTTTTTGGAATCAGCCCCAGCATTTT. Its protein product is CASSIEIRGIFWNQPQHF. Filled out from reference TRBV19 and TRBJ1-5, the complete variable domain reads DGGITQSPKYLFRKEGQNVTLSCEQNLNHDAMYWYRQDPGQGLRLIYYSQIVNDFQKGDIAEGYSVSREKKESFPLTVTSAQKNPTAFYLCASSIEIRGIFWNQPQHFGDGTRLSIL.

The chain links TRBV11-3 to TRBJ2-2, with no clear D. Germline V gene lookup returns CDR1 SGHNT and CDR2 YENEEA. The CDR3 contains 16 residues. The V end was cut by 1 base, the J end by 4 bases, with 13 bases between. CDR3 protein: CASSLVAGSPTGELFF. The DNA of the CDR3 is TGTGCCAGCAGCTTAGTGGCCGGTTCCCCCACCGGGGAGCTGTTTTTT. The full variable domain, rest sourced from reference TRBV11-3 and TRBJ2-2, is EAGVVQSPRYKIIEKKQPVAFWCNPISGHNTLYWYLQNLGQGPELLIRYENEEAVDDSQLPKDRFSAERLKGVDSTLKIQPAELGDSAVYLCASSLVAGSPTGELFFGEGSRLTVL.

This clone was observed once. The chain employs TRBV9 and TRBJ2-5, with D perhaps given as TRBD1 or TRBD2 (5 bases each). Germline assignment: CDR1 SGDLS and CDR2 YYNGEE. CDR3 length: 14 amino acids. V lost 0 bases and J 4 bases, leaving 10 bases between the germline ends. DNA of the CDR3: TGTGCCAGCAGCGTAGCTCCAGGGAGAGAGACCCAGTACTTC. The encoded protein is CASSVAPGRETQYF.

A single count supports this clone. The DNA of the CDR3 is TGTGCCAGCAGCTTGGGCTCCAGCGCCGCGATGGTGGGCACTGAAGCTTTCTTT. Protein product: CASSLGSSAAMVGTEAFF. The chain has TRBV5-4 and TRBJ1-1; D unresolved. Germline CDR1 SGHNT, CDR2 YYREEE (reference sequence). The CDR3 is 18 residues long. Deletions cut 0 bases from V and 4 bases from J, with 22 bases between.

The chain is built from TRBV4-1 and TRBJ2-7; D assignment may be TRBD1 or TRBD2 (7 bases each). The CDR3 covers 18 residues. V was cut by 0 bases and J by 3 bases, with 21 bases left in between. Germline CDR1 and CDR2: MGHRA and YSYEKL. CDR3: CASSQDWEGARTYYEQYF. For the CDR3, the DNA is TGCGCCAGCAGCCAAGATTGGGAGGGGGCGCGCACCTACTACGAGCAGTACTTC.

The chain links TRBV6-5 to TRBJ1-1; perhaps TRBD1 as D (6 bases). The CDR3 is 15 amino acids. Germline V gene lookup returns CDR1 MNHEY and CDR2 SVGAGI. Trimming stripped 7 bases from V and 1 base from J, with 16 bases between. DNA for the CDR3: TGTGCCAGCAACCCCCTCGGGGGCAAGAACACTGAAGCTTTCTTT. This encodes CASNPLGGKNTEAFF.

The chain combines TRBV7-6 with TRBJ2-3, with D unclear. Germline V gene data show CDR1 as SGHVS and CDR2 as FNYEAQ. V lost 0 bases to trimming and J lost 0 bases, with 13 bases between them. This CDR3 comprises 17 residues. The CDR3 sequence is CASSLAGVTRSTDTQYF. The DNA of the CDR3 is TGTGCCAGCAGCTTAGCCGGAGTTACCCGGAGCACAGATACGCAGTATTTT.

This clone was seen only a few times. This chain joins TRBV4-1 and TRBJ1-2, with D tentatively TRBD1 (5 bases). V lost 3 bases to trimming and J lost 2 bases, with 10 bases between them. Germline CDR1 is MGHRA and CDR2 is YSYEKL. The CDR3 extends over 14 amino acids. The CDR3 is CASSHQGRNYGYTF. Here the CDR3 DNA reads TGCGCCAGCAGCCATCAGGGACGAAACTATGGCTACACCTTC.

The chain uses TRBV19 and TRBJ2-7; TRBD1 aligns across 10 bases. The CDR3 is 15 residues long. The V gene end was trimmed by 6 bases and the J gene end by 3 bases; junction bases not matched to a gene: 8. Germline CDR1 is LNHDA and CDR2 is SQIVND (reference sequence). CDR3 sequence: CASRQGQGSDYEQYF. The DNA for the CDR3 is TGTGCCAGTAGACAGGGACAGGGGTCGGACTACGAGCAGTACTTC.

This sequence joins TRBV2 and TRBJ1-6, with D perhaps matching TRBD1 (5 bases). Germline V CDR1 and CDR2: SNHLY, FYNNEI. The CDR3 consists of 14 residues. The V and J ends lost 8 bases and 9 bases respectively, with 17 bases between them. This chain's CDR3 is CASLGGYWGSPLHF. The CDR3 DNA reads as TGTGCCAGCCTGGGGGGTTACTGGGGTTCACCCCTCCACTTT.

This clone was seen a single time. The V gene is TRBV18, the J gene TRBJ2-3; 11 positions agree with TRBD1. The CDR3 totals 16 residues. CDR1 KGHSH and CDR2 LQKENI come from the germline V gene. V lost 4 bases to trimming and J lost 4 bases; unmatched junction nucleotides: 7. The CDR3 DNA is TGTGCCAGCTCACGAGGACAGGGGGCCGGGGCAGATACGCAGTATTTT. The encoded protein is CASSRGQGAGADTQYF.

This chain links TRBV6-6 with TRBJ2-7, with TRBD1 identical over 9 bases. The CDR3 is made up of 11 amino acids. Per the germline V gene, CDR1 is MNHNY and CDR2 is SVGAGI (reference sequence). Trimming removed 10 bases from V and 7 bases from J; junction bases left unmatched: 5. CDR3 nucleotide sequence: TGTGCCATCGGGACAGGGCAAGAGCAGTACTTC. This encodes CAIGTGQEQYF.

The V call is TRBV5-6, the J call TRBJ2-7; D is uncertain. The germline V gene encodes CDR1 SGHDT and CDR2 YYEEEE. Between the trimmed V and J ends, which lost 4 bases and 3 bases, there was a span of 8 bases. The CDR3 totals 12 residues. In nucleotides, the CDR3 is TGTGCCAGCAGCCAGAAGGACTACGAGCAGTACTTC. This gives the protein CASSQKDYEQYF.

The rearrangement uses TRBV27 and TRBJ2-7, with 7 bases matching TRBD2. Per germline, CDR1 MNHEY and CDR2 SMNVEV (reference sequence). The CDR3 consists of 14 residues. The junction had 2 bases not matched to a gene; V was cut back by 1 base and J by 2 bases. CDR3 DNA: TGTGCCAGCAGTTTATACCGGGGGGCCTACGAGCAGTACTTC. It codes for CASSLYRGAYEQYF.

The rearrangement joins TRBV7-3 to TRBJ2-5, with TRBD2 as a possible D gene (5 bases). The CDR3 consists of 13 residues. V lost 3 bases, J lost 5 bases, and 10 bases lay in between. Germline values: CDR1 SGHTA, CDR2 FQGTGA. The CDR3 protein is CASSFAREETQYF. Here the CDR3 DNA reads TGTGCCAGCAGCTTCGCGAGGGAGGAGACCCAGTACTTC. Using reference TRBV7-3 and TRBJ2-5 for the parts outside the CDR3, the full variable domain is GAGVSQTPSNKVTEKGKYVELRCDPISGHTALYWYRQSLGQGPEFLIYFQGTGAADDSGLPNDRFFAVRPEGSVSTLKIQRTERGDSAVYLCASSFAREETQYFGPGTRLLVL.

CDR3 nucleotide sequence: TGTGCCACCACTTCCGGGTTGGGCAAGCGGGAGGGCGTGTTAGGTACGCAGTATTTT. Translation gives CATTSGLGKREGVLGTQYF. This sequence joins TRBV24-1 and TRBJ2-3, with 10 bases that match TRBD2. J was trimmed by 8 bases and V by 8 bases; bases with no gene match: 24. The CDR3 contains 19 residues. Germline assignment: CDR1 KGHDR and CDR2 SFDVKD.

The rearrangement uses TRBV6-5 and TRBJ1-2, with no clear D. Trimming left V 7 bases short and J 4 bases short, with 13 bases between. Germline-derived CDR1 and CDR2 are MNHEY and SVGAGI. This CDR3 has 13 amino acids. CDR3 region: CASILTQPYGYTF. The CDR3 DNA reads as TGTGCCAGCATTCTGACACAGCCCTATGGCTACACCTTC.

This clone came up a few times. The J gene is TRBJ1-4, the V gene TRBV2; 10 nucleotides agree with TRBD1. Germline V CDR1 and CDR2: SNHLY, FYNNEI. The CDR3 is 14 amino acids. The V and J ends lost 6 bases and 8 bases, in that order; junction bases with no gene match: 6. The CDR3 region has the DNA TGTGCCAGCAGCGTAGACAGGGGGCGGGAAAAACTGTTTTTT. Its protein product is CASSVDRGREKLFF.

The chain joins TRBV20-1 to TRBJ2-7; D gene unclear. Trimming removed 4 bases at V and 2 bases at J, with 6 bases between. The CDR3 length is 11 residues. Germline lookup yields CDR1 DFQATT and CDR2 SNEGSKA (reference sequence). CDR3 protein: CSATSTYEQYF. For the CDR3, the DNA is TGCAGTGCTACCTCGACCTACGAGCAGTACTTC.

Here the CDR3 DNA reads TGCGCCAGCAGCTTTATCAGTCCGGGACAGGGGGCGACCGGGGAGCTGTTTTTT. This codes for CASSFISPGQGATGELFF. The chain carries TRBV5-1 and TRBJ2-2, with 12 bases matching TRBD1. The germline V gene has CDR1 SGHRS and CDR2 YFSETQ. The CDR3 has 18 residues. Unmatched junction bases numbered 10, after V lost 2 bases and J lost 5 bases.